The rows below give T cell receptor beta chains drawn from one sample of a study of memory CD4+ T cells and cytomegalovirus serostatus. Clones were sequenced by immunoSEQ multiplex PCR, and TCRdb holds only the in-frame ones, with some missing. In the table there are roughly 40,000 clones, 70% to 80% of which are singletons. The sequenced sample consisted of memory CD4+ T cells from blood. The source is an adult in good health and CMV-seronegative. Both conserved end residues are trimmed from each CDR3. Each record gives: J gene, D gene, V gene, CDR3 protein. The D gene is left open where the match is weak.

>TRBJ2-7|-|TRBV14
ASSQFQGGEQY
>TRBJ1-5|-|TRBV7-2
ASSSSGFSNQPQH
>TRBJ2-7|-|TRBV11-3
ASSPRARGEQY
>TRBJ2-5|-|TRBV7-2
ASSRPPGLMEETQY
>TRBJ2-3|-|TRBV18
ASSPPSRTDTQY
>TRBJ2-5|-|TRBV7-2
ASSLGRKQETQY
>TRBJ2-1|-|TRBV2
ASSESGTGLRNEQF
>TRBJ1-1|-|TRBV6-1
ASSDPGVGTEAF
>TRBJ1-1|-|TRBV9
ASSVALGGTEAF
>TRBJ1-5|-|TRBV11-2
ASSLKTPWGSNQPQH
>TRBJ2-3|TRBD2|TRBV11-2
ASSSRLAGGTQY
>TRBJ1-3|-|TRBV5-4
ASSPPWR
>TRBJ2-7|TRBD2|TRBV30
AWGLAGGYEQY
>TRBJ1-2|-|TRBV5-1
ASSLGALRDVGYT
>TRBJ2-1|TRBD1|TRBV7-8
ASSLAGTGRNEQF
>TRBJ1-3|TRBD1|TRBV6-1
ASSDRWTGFSGNTIY
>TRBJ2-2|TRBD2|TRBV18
ASSSASGANTGELF
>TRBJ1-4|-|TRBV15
ATSRHDSRLNEKLF
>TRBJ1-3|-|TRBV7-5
VRSLEGQGNTIY
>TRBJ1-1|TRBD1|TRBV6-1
ASSVQGGTEAF
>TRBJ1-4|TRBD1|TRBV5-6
ASSSETGIEKLF
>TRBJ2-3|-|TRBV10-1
ASSESRDTQY
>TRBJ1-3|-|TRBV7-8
ASSTGPDTIY
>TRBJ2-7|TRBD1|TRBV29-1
SARTGDAYEQY
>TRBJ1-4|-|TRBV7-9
ASSSYQGREKLF
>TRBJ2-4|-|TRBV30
AWSDHLYRGRGNIQY
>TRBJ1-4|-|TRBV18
ASSPRSWTVNEKLF
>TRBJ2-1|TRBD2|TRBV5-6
ASSPGTSGSFNEQF
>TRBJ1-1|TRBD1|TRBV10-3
AISELGGGTEAF